This T cell receptor beta chain came from a study of molecular identifiers for immune sequencing clone quantification (dated by TCRdb to between 2017 and 2018). For context, the study as a whole: For a replicate experiment, the RNA from either approximately 20,000 or 100,000 naive CD8 T cells was divided into five aliquots, and four of those aliquots went on to sequencing. CD8 T cells were used in a methods study to benchmark molecular-identifier clustering-based TCR repertoire sequencing (MIDCIRS) and TCR RNA copy counting. General conclusions and limits of the study: Spiked-in Jurkat TCR RNA equivalent to a single cell was reported to be detectable even among approximately 1 million naive CD8 T cells. The naive libraries included spiked-in Jurkat TCR RNA (roughly ten copies' worth), and this Jurkat TCR RNA is not part of the donor repertoire. Clones above 20 RNA copies held over 97% of molecules in CMV-specific effector cells but under 1% in naive cells. Highly expanded clone sizes could be underestimated if identical TCR molecules share a barcode. When barcode sub-clustering was omitted, TCR diversity was inflated by chimeric consensus sequences, with chimeras reaching as high as 47%. Modeling estimated roughly 3.2 recovered TCR RNA copies per cell, compared with about 10 by digital PCR, which implies 25% to 30% capture efficiency.

Only a few counts were recorded for this clonotype. The target of this receptor is not known. Nothing much larger sits one base from this clone, and base qualities are not available. The method was PCR. The sequencer was a NextSeq 500. Bulk TCR libraries were prepared as previously described, using TCR primers listed in Table S5. Total RNA was purified with the Qiagen AllPrep DNA/RNA kit. Before analysis, reads from multiple sequencing runs of one library were combined. In the source study's methods: Only reads with exact TCR constant sequence were kept, trimmed to 150 nt, and grouped by their 12-nt molecular barcodes. Reads inside each barcode group were sub-clustered using a 15% Levenshtein threshold, and a quality-weighted consensus sequence was constructed for each RNA molecule. Non-functional sequences were filtered out, along with any lower-count sequence sitting one edit away from another sequence. Barcode sub-clusters with fewer than 20% of the maximum read count were removed, based on fitting two negative binomial distributions. TCRdb passed the public sequencing reads through fastp at Q25 and MiXCR, retaining productive beta sequences. Identical CDR3 protein sequences are pooled into one entry, listed with their most common genes and DNA. TCRdb, rather than the study authors, made the V and J calls. This sample has over 50,000 distinct CDR3 sequences in its table, and approximately 40% of those were observed once. The ten largest clones represent about 4.1% of the sample.

The germline ends are 13 bases apart after V is trimmed by 4 bases and J by 9 bases. The CDR3 contains 13 residues, cysteine and phenylalanine counted. The retained sequence is limited to the CDR3, 39 bases, with the frame set at the first base. From the germline V gene (reference sequence), CDR1 is LNHDA and CDR2 is SQIVND. Libraries of naive CD8 T cells were generated from roughly 18,000 to 920,000 sorted cells, with 10%, 30% or 50% of the purified RNA used. Naive CD8 T cells were FACS-sorted as CD8+CD4-CCR7+CD45RA+ on a BD FACSAria II into RLT Plus buffer. Detection sensitivity was tested by spiking Jurkat RNA equal to around 11 TCR copies' worth into samples containing roughly 17,000-1,100,000 naive CD8 T cells. CD8 T cells were enriched with RosetteSep CD8+ T Cell Enrichment Cocktail and Ficoll-Paque, followed by ACK red cell lysis.

The sequence joins TRBV19 to TRBJ2-1; the D gene is not confidently resolved. Sequencing was performed on naive CD8+ T cells from blood, with Jurkat cell RNA spiked in. In light of the paper, this sample's cell subset or site label describes: FACS-sorted CD8+CD4-CCR7+CD45RA+ naive T cells. The sequence came from a human donor in good health. Some libraries in this study had Jurkat cell RNA spiked in. The CDR3 protein: CASSNRNGLEQFF. The DNA sequence reads TGTGCCAGTAGTAATAGAAACGGCCTTGAGCAGTTCTTC.